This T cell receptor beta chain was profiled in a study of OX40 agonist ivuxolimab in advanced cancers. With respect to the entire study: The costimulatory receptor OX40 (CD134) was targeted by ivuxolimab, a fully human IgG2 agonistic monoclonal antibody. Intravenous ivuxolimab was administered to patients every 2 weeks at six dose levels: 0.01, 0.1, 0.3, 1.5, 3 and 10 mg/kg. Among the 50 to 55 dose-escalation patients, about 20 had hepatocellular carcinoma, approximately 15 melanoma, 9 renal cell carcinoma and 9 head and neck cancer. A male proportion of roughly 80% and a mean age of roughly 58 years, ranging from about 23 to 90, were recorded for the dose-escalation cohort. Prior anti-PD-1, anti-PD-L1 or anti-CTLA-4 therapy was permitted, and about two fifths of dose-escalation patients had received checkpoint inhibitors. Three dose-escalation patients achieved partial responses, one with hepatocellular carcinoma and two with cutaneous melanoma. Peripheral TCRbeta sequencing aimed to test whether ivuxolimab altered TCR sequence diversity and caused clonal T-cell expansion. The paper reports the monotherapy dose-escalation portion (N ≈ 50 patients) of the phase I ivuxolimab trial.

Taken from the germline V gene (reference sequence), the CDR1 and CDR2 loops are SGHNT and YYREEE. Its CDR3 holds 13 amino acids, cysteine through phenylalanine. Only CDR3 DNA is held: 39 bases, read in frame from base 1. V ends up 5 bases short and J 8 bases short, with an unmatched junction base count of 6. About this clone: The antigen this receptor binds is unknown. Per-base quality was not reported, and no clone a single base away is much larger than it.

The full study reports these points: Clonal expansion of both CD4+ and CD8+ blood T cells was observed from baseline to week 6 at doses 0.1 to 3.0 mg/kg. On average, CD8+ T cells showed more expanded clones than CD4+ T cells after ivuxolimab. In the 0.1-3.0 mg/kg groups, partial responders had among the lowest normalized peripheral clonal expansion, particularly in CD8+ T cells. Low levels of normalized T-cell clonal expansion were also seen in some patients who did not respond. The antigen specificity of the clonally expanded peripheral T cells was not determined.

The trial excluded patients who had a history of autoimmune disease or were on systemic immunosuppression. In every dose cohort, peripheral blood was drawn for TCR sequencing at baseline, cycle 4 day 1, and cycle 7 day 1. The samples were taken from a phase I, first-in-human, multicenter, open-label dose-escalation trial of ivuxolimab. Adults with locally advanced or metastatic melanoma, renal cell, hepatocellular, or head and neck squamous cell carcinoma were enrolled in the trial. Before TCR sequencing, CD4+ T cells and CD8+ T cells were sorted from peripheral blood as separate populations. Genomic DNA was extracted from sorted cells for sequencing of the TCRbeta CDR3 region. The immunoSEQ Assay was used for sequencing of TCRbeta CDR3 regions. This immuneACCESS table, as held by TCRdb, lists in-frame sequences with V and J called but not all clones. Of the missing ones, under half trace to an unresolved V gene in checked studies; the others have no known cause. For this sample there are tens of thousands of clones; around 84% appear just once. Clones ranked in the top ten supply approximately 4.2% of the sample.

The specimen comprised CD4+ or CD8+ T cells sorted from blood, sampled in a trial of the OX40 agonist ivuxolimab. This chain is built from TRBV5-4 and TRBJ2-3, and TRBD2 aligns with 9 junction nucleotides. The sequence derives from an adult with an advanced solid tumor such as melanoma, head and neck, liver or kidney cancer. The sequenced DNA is TGTGCCAGCAGTATAGCGGGAGAGGGTACGCAGTATTTT. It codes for CASSIAGEGTQYF.